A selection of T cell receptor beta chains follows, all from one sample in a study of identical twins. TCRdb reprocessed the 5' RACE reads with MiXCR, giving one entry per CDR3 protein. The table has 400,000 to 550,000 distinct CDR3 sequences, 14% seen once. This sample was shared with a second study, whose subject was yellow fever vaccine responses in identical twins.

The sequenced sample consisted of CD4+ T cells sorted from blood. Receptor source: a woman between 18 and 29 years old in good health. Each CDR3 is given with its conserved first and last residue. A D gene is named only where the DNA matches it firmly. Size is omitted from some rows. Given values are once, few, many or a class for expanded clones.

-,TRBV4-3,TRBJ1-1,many,TGCGCCAGCAGCCAAGACAGGGGTACTGAAGCTTTCTTT,CASSQDRGTEAFF
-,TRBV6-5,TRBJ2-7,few,TGTGCCAGCAGTTACTCGATCTTGTCCGGGGTCGAGCAGTACTTC,CASSYSILSGVEQYF
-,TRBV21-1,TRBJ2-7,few,TGTGCCAGCAGCCGGGGAGGGTTCCGGGGGGTCGAGCAGTACTTC,CASSRGGFRGVEQYF
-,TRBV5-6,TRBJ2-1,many,TGTGCCAGCAGCCCCGGATCGGGCTATGAGCAGTTCTTC,CASSPGSGYEQFF
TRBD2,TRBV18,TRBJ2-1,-,TGTGCCAGCTCACCACCGGGACTATCCTCTATGGATGAGCAGTTCTTC,CASSPPGLSSMDEQFF
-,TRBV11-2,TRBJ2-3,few,TGTGCCAGCAGCTTAGGAGGGACACCAGGCCAGGCAGATACGCAGTATTTT,CASSLGGTPGQADTQYF
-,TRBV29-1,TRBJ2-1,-,TGCAGCGTTGAAGCCCTCCGGGGTGGGTGGGATGAGCAGTTCTTC,CSVEALRGGWDEQFF
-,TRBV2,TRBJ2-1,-,TGTGCCTTCAGCCCCCAGCTTACCGTTAGCGGCCACGTATACAATGAGCAGTTCTTC,CAFSPQLTVSGHVYNEQFF
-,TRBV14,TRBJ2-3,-,TGTGCCAGCAGCCAAGTATTCTCGTCGGGCAGTGGTATAGATACGCAGTATTTT,CASSQVFSSGSGIDTQYF
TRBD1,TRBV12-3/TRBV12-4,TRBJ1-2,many,TGTGCCAGCAGTAGTGACAGGGCAAACTACACCTTC,CASSSDRANYTF
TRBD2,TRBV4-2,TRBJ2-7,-,TGTGCCAGCAGCCAAGGTTCAGGACTAGCGGGAGCCGACGAGCAGTACTTC,CASSQGSGLAGADEQYF
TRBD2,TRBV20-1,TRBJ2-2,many,TGCAGTGCTAGACTAGCGGGGAACACCGGGGAGCTGTTTTTT,CSARLAGNTGELFF
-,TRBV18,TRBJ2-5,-,TGTGCCAGCTCACCAGTTTCAGGGGAAGAGACCCAGTACTTC,CASSPVSGEETQYF
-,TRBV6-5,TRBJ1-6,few,TGTGCCAGCAGTACCCCGGGACCCCTCCACTTT,CASSTPGPLHF
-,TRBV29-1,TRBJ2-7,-,TGCAGCGTTGCCGGAGAAGGCCCCTACGAGCAGTACTTC,CSVAGEGPYEQYF
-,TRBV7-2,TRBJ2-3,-,TGTGCCAGCAGCTTAGGGGGGCGGGCGGAAACAGATACGCAGTATTTT,CASSLGGRAETDTQYF
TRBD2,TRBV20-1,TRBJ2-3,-,TGCAGCCAGCGGGGGAGCACAGATACGCAGTATTTT,CSQRGSTDTQYF
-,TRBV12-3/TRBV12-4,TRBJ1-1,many,TGTGCCAGCAGCCTGTATACGGGCAGTGAAGCTTTCTTT,CASSLYTGSEAFF
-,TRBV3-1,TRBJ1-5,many,TGTGCCAGCAGCCCCAAGGGCGGAAAACAGCCCCAGCATTTT,CASSPKGGKQPQHF
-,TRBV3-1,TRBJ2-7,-,TGTGCCAGCAGCCAACGGGGACAATCCTACGAGCAGTACTTC,CASSQRGQSYEQYF
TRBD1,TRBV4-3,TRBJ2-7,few,TGCGCCAGCAGCCAGGAGACAGGGTTGAAACAGTACTTC,CASSQETGLKQYF
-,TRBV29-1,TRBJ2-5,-,TGCAGCGTAGCGACCCAAGGGGAGACCCAGTACTTC,CSVATQGETQYF
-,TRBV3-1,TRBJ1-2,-,TGTGCCAGCAGCCTGACAGTCATCACTGGCTACACCTTC,CASSLTVITGYTF
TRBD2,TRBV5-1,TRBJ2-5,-,TGCGCCAGCAGCTACAGACTAGCGGGGGGCCAAGAGACCCAGTACTTC,CASSYRLAGGQETQYF
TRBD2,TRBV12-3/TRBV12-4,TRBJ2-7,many,TGTGCCAGCAGTCTCCGGGAGGCGAAAAGAGGGGAGCAGTACTTC,CASSLREAKRGEQYF
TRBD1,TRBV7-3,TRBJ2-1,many,TGTGCCAGCAGCCCACCCTTAACAGGGGTCAATGAGCAGTTCTTC,CASSPPLTGVNEQFF
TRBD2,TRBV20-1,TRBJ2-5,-,TGCAGTGCTACACAGACTAGCGGGAAAGAGACCCAGTACTTC,CSATQTSGKETQYF
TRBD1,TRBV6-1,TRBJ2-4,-,TGTGCCAGCAGTGCCTCCCGACAGGGAAACATTCAGTACTTC,CASSASRQGNIQYF
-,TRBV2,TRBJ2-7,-,TGTGCCAGCACCCCACAGGGCGGGGCCTACGAGCAGTACTTC,CASTPQGGAYEQYF
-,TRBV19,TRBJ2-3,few,TGTGCCAGTAGTATAGACCTCGCAACAGATACGCAGTATTTT,CASSIDLATDTQYF
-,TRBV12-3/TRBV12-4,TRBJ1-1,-,TGTGCCAGCAGAGTCCCGGGTCCGAACACTGAAGCTTTCTTT,CASRVPGPNTEAFF
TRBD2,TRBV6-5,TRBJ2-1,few,TGTGCCAGCAGTTACATCCGGGACTACTTGAATGAGCAGTTCTTC,CASSYIRDYLNEQFF
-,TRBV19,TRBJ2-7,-,TGTGCCACCGGACGGACAGTCAGCTCCTACGAGCAGTACTTC,CATGRTVSSYEQYF
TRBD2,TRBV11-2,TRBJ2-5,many,TGTGCCAGCAGCTTGGGATTAGCGGGATTCCAAGAGACCCAGTACTTC,CASSLGLAGFQETQYF
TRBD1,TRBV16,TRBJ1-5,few,TGTGCCAGCAGCCAAGGACAGGTGAACCAGCCCCAGCATTTT,CASSQGQVNQPQHF
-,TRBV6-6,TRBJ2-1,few,TGTGCCAGCACCAGCTACCCCCTCAACGAGCAGTTCTTC,CASTSYPLNEQFF
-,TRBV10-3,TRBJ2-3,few,TGTGCCATCAGTGAAGTTACCGATACGCAGTATTTT,CAISEVTDTQYF
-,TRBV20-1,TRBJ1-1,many,TGCAGTGCTTCAAGCCCTTGGGGCACTGAAGCTTTCTTT,CSASSPWGTEAFF
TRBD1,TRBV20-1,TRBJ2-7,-,TGCAGTGCTACAACTGACAGGGGGGTCTACGAGCAGTACTTC,CSATTDRGVYEQYF
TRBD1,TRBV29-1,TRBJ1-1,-,TGCAGCGGCCGACAGGGGGAGAACACTGAAGCTTTCTTT,CSGRQGENTEAFF
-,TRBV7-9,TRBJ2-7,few,TGTGCCAGCAGCCCCATGGACGAGCAGTACTTC,CASSPMDEQYF